Detailed here is one TCR beta chain. Its antigen is unknown. One junction end does not reproduce the germline sequence, and a read error may be involved. This specimen comes from a study of identical twins. A template switching step contributed a universal primer site, while unique molecular identifiers were present in the cDNA. Using its own MiXCR run on the 5' RACE reads, TCRdb lists one record per CDR3 protein. The sample shows around 650,000 distinct CDR3 sequences, 7.1% of them seen only once. This CDR3 is built from 21 residues. Study-wide findings and caveats: The authors noted that invariant MAIT and iNKT cells could partly confound zero-insertion analyses. Compared with models, monozygotic twins showed more out-of-frame TCR alpha sharing.

In addition, the sample was reused for a study of yellow fever vaccine responses in identical twins. That work states: Vaccine-induced T cell responses in twins were reportedly observed to appear partly convergent, partly personalized.

This chain uses TRBV5-3 with TRBJ2-2, with 11 nucleotides matching TRBD2. TRBV5-3 is recorded as an ORF, its role being uncertain. Sequenced sample: PBMCs. The receptor was derived from a young woman in good health. The CDR3 DNA reads as TGTGCCAGCAGCTTAACTCACACTAGCGGGAGTTGCCCAGCGAACACCGGGGAGCTGTTTTTT. This translates into CASSLTHTSGSCPANTGELFF.